This T cell receptor beta chain was identified in a study of T cells in Graves' hyperthyroidism and ophthalmopathy. Germline V lookup: CDR1 DFQATT, CDR2 SNEGSKA (reference sequence). After removal of 7 bases from V and 2 bases from J, the junction contained 15 bases not matched to a gene. The CDR3 has 17 amino acids. This clonotype was found many times. TCR beta CDR3 sequences were amplified from RNA transcripts. An initial round of RT-PCR targeting the TCR CDR3 relied on the HTBI primer set. Using its own MiXCR run on the multiplex PCR reads, TCRdb lists one record per CDR3 protein. The sample consists of about 380,000 distinct CDR3 sequences, about 13% of them appearing once. Patients aged 18 to 65 had newly diagnosed hyperthyroidism of under 2 months' duration. Exclusion criteria comprised uncontrolled infection, other autoimmune disease, pregnancy or lactation.

The receptor's source is a man younger than 40 with Graves' hyperthyroidism that later progressed to Graves' ophthalmopathy. Sample: blood. The chain has TRBV20-1 and TRBJ2-3; 10 nucleotides line up with TRBD2. This chain's CDR3 is CSVHYPYSGGFTDTQYF. In DNA, the CDR3 is TGCAGTGTTCACTACCCCTATAGCGGGGGGTTCACAGATACGCAGTATTTT.